This T cell receptor (beta chain) was sequenced in a study of T cell clones after liver transplantation. General observations from the study: Graft donor-reactive T cells possibly entered the graft instead of undergoing deletion.

V lost 4 bases and J lost 6, with 10 bases in between. The germline gives CDR1 SNHLY, CDR2 FYNNEI. This CDR3 spans 13 amino acids. Note on this clone: What it binds is unknown.

Profiled with immunoSEQ multiplex PCR; TCRdb holds only in-frame clones, not every one. The sample lists fewer than 50,000 clones, 86% seen once, with roughly 2.7% in the top ten. This sequence was found in a human patient who received a liver transplant. Part of the T cells may come from the graft donor. Sequenced material: CD4+ T cells from blood, taken 24 months after liver transplant. The chain couples TRBV2 to TRBJ1-5; D uncertain. CDR3 residues: CASSAKRSQPQHF. The CDR3, as DNA: TGTGCCAGCAGTGCTAAGAGATCTCAGCCCCAGCATTTT.